The rows below give T cell receptor beta chains drawn from one sample of a study of blood T cell repertoires in COVID-19. Assay: immunoSEQ multiplex PCR; the TCRdb copy retains only in-frame clones and omits some. The sample lists 300,000 or so clones, approximately 88% occurring once. The source material was peripheral blood. These receptors were collected from a man in his late teens or twenties who had recovered from COVID-19. The CDR3 runs from the conserved cysteine through the conserved F or W. The D gene is left open where the match is weak. A row's size may be missing; if present it is once, few, many or a size class.

>once|.|TRBV2|TRBJ2-1
CASRAGQSNEQFF
TGTGCCAGCAGGGCGGGACAGAGTAATGAGCAGTTCTTC
>.|.|TRBV18|TRBJ1-6
CASSPSAGQGGSPLHF
TGTGCCAGCTCACCAAGTGCCGGCCAGGGTGGTTCACCCCTCCACTTT
>.|.|TRBV5-6|TRBJ1-1
CASSLGRGTEAFF
TGTGCCAGCAGCTTGGGACGAGGGACTGAAGCTTTCTTT
>.|TRBD2|TRBV5-1|TRBJ2-1
CASSLNGLAGGSNNEQFF
TGCGCCAGCAGCTTGAACGGGTTAGCGGGAGGATCCAACAATGAGCAGTTCTTC
>.|TRBD1|TRBV7-9|TRBJ1-2
CASSLVPGGASNYGYTF
TGTGCCAGCAGCTTAGTCCCAGGGGGCGCTTCGAACTATGGCTACACCTTC
>.|.|TRBV4-1|TRBJ1-5
CASSLSTGQPQHF
TGCGCCAGCAGCCTATCTACAGGGCAGCCCCAGCATTTT
>.|TRBD1|TRBV19|TRBJ2-6
CASSRGGQGSGANVLTF
TGTGCCAGTAGTAGAGGGGGACAGGGGTCGGGGGCCAACGTCCTGACTTTC
>.|TRBD2|TRBV19|TRBJ2-1
CASSKTPEGLAGRNEQFF
TGTGCCAGTAGTAAGACCCCGGAGGGACTAGCGGGGAGAAATGAGCAGTTCTTC
>.|.|TRBV3-1/TRBV3-2|TRBJ1-1
CASSQRGAGNTEAFF
TGTGCCAGCAGCCAGCGGGGGGCGGGGAACACTGAAGCTTTCTTT
>.|.|TRBV18|TRBJ2-4
CASSPIQGENIQYF
TGTGCCAGCTCACCAATCCAGGGTGAGAACATTCAGTACTTC
>.|TRBD1|TRBV6-5|TRBJ2-5
CASSWGQGQETQYF
TGTGCCAGCAGTTGGGGACAGGGGCAAGAGACCCAGTACTTC
>.|.|TRBV29-1|TRBJ1-1
CSVEIGSGEAFF
TGCAGCGTTGAAATTGGGAGCGGTGAAGCTTTCTTT